The 8 T cell receptor beta chains given below trace back to one sample, sequenced in a study of response to subunit inactivated influenza vaccine. One entry per CDR3 protein results from TCRdb running MiXCR on the RT-PCR reads. The sample contains 500,000 to 750,000 distinct CDR3 sequences, about 15% of which appear only once. This material consisted of PBMCs from blood, taken 11 to 12 days after vaccination. These receptor sequences come from a man aged 50-59 years who received an inactivated influenza vaccine.

This clonotype was picked up many times. This chain uses TRBV6-2 or TRBV6-3 with TRBJ1-5; D unclear. CDR3 length: 13 amino acids. V was pared by 8 bases and J by 2 bases, with 10 bases between. Germline V gene lookup returns CDR1 MNHEY and CDR2 SVGEGT. CDR3 nucleotides: TGTGCCAGCCGAGTCAGCGGCAATCAGCCCCAGCATTTT. As protein: CASRVSGNQPQHF.

The chain employs TRBV5-1 and TRBJ2-1; D uncertain. The germline V and J ends were trimmed by 4 bases and 0 bases, with 14 bases remaining between them. The V gene's germline CDR1 is SGHRS and CDR2 YFSETQ. The CDR3 totals 16 residues. The CDR3 coding sequence is TGCGCCAGCAGCCTCAGATACGCTAGCTCCTACAATGAGCAGTTCTTC. Its protein product is CASSLRYASSYNEQFF.

The rearrangement joins TRBV18 to TRBJ2-1; 9 positions match TRBD2. CDR3 length: 14 residues. Looked up from germline, CDR1 is KGHSH and CDR2 is LQKENI. V was pared by 1 base and J by 7 bases, with 2 bases of the junction left unmatched. CDR3 DNA: TGTGCCAGCTCACCACAGCGGGAGGCAAATGAGCAGTTCTTC. Translating gives CASSPQREANEQFF. The variable domain in full, completed from reference TRBV18 and TRBJ2-1, reads NAGVMQNPRHLVRRRGQEARLRCSPMKGHSHVYWYRQLPEEGLKFMVYLQKENIIDESGMPKERFSAEFPKEGPSILRIQQVVRGDSAAYFCASSPQREANEQFFGPGTRLTVL.

The chain links TRBV7-3 to TRBJ2-3, with TRBD1 as a possible D gene (5 bases). The CDR3 covers 14 residues. Looked up from germline, CDR1 is SGHTA and CDR2 is FQGTGA. The V end lost 7 bases, the J end lost 1 base, and 12 bases lay between the germline ends. The CDR3 reads CASKWGVGTDTQYF. In DNA, the CDR3 is TGTGCCAGCAAATGGGGCGTCGGCACAGATACGCAGTATTTT.

This chain connects TRBV29-1 to TRBJ2-4; D uncertain. The CDR3 has 14 amino acids. Germline CDR1 reads SQVTM; CDR2 reads ANQGSEA. Trimming cost V 4 bases and J 0 bases, with 10 bases left between them. CDR3 sequence reads: CSVVGRLAKNIQYF. Written as DNA, the CDR3 is TGCAGCGTTGTAGGCAGACTAGCCAAAAACATTCAGTACTTC.

The sample holds a few counts of this clonotype. This sequence joins TRBV6-2 or TRBV6-3 and TRBJ2-5, with unresolved D. CDR1 and CDR2 (germline): MNHEY, SVGEGT. Trimming cost V 7 bases and J 7 bases, with 13 bases left between them. CDR3 size: 12 residues. CDR3 region: CASTARLTTQYF. For the CDR3, the DNA is TGTGCCAGCACCGCGAGATTGACGACCCAGTACTTC.

A few counts support this clonotype. The chain couples TRBV7-2 to TRBJ2-6; D is possibly TRBD1 (6 bases). V shed 10 bases and J shed 0 bases, with 13 bases lying between them. Germline lookup yields CDR1 SGHTA and CDR2 FQGNSA. This CDR3 has 15 amino acids. The CDR3 DNA sequence: TGTGCCACCGCGAGGGGGAACTCTGGGGCCAACGTCCTGACTTTC. This codes for CATARGNSGANVLTF.

This clonotype has a handful of counts. The chain is built from TRBV12-3 or TRBV12-4 and TRBJ2-5; possible D gene TRBD1, 6 bases. V was cut by 6 bases and J by 8 bases, with 16 bases left in between. CDR3 length: 13 amino acids. The CDR3, as DNA: TGTGCCAGCAGGGACAGCTCTAAGAGAACCCAGTACTTC. As protein: CASRDSSKRTQYF.